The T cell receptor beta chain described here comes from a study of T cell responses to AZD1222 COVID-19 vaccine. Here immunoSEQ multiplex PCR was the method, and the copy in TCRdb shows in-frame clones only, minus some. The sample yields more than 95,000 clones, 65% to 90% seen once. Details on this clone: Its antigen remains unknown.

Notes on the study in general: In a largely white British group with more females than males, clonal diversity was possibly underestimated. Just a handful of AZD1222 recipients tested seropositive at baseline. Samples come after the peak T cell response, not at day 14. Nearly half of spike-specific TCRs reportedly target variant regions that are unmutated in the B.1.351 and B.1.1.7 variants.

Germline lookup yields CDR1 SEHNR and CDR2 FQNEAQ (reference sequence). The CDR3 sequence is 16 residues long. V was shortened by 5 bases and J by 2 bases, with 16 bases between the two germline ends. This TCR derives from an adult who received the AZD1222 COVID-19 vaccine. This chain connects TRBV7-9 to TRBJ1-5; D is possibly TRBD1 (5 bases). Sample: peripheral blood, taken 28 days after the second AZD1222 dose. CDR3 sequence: CASSPLGGGGNQPQHF. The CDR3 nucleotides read TGTGCCAGCAGCCCTCTCGGGGGTGGGGGCAATCAGCCCCAGCATTTT.